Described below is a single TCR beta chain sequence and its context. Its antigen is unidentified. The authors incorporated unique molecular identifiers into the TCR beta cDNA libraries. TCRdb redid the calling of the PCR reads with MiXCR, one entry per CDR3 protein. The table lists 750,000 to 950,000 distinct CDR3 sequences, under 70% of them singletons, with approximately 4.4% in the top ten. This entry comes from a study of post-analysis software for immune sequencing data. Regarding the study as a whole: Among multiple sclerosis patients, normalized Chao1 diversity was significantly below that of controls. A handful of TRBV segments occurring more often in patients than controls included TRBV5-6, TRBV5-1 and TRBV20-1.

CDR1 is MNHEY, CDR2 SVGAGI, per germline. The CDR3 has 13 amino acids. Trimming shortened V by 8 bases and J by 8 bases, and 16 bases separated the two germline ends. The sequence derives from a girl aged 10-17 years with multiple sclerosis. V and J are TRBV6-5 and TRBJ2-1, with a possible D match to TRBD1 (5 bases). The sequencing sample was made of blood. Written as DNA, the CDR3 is TGTGCCAGCTTCAATCCAGGGTCTTATGAGCAGTTCTTC. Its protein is CASFNPGSYEQFF.